Only a few counts were recorded for the clone carrying this T cell receptor (beta chain). As yet, its antigen is unknown. MiXCR, applied by TCRdb to the RACE reads, yields one record per CDR3 protein. Of more than 250,000 distinct CDR3 sequences listed, roughly 7.7% are singletons. Time point reported: pre-sensitization, week 0. Treatment: therapeutic diphenylcyclopropenone sensitization with weekly scalp DPC. These data originate in a study of human T cells and chemical hapten exposure. Study-wide findings and caveats: DPC sensitization produced no change in TCRs with frequency above 1 in 1000.

The V end was cut by 0 bases, the J end by 9 bases, with 11 bases between. This CDR3 contains 12 residues. The germline V gene encodes CDR1 SQVTM and CDR2 ANQGSEA. Here the sequenced sample was whole blood, taken in connection with sensitization to the hapten diphenylcyclopropenone (DPC). This TCR came from a man between 18 and 35 years old with alopecia areata. Some clones in this sample may be carry-over from other donors' samples. This chain joins TRBV29-1 and TRBJ1-2; no definite D call. In DNA form, the CDR3 reads TGCAGCGTTGAAGATGCGGGATTAAGCTACACCTTC. Its protein is CSVEDAGLSYTF.